The 10 T cell receptor beta chains presented below share a single source sample, sequenced in a study of cytomegalovirus exposure and HLA in healthy donors. Primers included in the PCR were 60 Vbeta and 13 Jbeta primers. TCRdb keeps only in-frame clones here, not all; method: immunoSEQ multiplex PCR. The sample records about 96,000 clones, about 70% being singletons. Sample: PBMCs. These receptors came from a woman aged 70-85 years in good health and CMV-seropositive.

This chain connects TRBV9 to TRBJ2-3; 7 bases align to TRBD2. The CDR3 is 16 residues long. Looked up from germline, CDR1 is SGDLS and CDR2 is YYNGEE. V gave up 0 bases and J gave up 3 bases; unmatched junction bases: 7. The CDR3 sequence is CASSVAPRLATDTQYF. CDR3 nucleotides: TGTGCCAGCAGCGTAGCCCCCAGACTAGCTACAGATACGCAGTATTTT.

The chain is built from TRBV6-1 and TRBJ1-6; TRBD1 matches 7 bases. The CDR3 totals 15 residues. The V segment lost 1 base and the J segment 5 bases; nucleotides outside the gene matches: 2. The germline CDR1 and CDR2 sequences are MNHNS and SASEGT. The CDR3 region has the DNA TGTGCCAGCAGTGAAGAAGACAGGGATAATTCACCCCTCCACTTT. It encodes CASSEEDRDNSPLHF.

The chain couples TRBV10-3 to TRBJ1-4, with 9 positions matching TRBD1. V shed 6 bases and J 3 bases; nucleotides not matched to a gene: 2. The CDR3 length is 14 residues. Germline V gene lookup returns CDR1 ENHRY and CDR2 SYGVKD. CDR3 bases: TGTGCCATCAGACAGGGGGCTTCTAATGAAAAACTGTTTTTT. Translation: CAIRQGASNEKLFF.

This clone was detected once. The V call is TRBV6-6, the J call TRBJ2-7; perhaps TRBD2 as D (6 bases). Germline values: CDR1 MNHNY, CDR2 SVGAGI (reference sequence). This CDR3 is built from 14 residues. V lost 5 bases and J 6 bases, leaving 17 bases between the germline ends. CDR3 amino acids: CASSPAGRTGEQYF. The CDR3 bases are TGTGCCAGCAGTCCAGCGGGTAGGACGGGCGAGCAGTACTTC.

The chain recombines TRBV11-3 with TRBJ2-7; 10 bases line up with TRBD2. The J call may be mistaken, given a closer DNA end match to TRBJ2-1. Germline CDR1 and CDR2: SGHNT and YENEEA. This CDR3 contains 18 residues. The CDR3 here is CASSLGALAGGGNNEQFF. The CDR3 DNA reads as TGTGCCAGCAGCTTAGGGGCCTTAGCGGGAGGAGGGAACAATGAGCAGTTCTTC.

The chain combines TRBV5-1 with TRBJ1-3, with 8 bases identical to TRBD1. Looked up from germline, CDR1 is SGHRS and CDR2 is YFSETQ. V shed 5 bases and J 5 bases; nucleotides not matched to a gene: 6. This CDR3 region has 14 residues. DNA of the CDR3: TGCGCCAGCAGTCAGGGGACAGGCCGAAACACCATATATTTT. Amino acids: CASSQGTGRNTIYF. Combining the CDR3 with reference TRBV5-1 and TRBJ1-3 gives the whole variable domain KAGVTQTPRYLIKTRGQQVTLSCSPISGHRSVSWYQQTPGQGLQFLFEYFSETQRNKGNFPGRFSGRQFSNSRSEMNVSTLELGDSALYLCASSQGTGRNTIYFGEGSWLTVV.

The chain uses TRBV10-2 and TRBJ1-5; no definite D call. Germline CDR1 reads WSHSY; CDR2 reads SAAADI. This CDR3 is built from 13 residues. The V and J ends lost 7 bases and 5 bases respectively, with 12 bases between them. The CDR3 sequence: CASTGGYDQPQHF. In DNA form, the CDR3 reads TGCGCCAGCACCGGCGGTTACGATCAGCCCCAGCATTTT.

The J gene is TRBJ1-4, the V gene TRBV21-1; the D call of TRBD1 is as the table states it, not checked on the DNA. TRBV21-1 is a recognized pseudogene. The CDR3 is 19 amino acids. CDR3 protein: CASSKSFRTPGTGCEKLFF. As DNA, the CDR3 is TGTGCCAGCAGCAAATCGTTCCGTACACCCGGGACAGGGTGTGAAAAACTGTTTTTT.

The chain recombines TRBV6-5 with TRBJ1-2, with a tentative D call TRBD1 (5 bases). Trimming took off 0 bases at V and 4 bases at J, with 12 bases between the two ends. Germline-derived CDR1 and CDR2 are MNHEY and SVGAGI. The CDR3 has 15 amino acids. The DNA of the CDR3 is TGTGCCAGCAGTTACTCTGGAGCAGGGTCCTATGGCTACACCTTC. Protein: CASSYSGAGSYGYTF.

The chain joins TRBV18 to TRBJ1-1; D unclear. Germline V gene data show CDR1 as KGHSH and CDR2 as LQKENI. Trimming took 3 bases from V and 5 from J, leaving 10 bases between them. CDR3 length: 13 residues. CDR3 DNA: TGTGCCAGCTCACCTCTACGGGATACTGAAGCTTTCTTT. Its translation is CASSPLRDTEAFF.